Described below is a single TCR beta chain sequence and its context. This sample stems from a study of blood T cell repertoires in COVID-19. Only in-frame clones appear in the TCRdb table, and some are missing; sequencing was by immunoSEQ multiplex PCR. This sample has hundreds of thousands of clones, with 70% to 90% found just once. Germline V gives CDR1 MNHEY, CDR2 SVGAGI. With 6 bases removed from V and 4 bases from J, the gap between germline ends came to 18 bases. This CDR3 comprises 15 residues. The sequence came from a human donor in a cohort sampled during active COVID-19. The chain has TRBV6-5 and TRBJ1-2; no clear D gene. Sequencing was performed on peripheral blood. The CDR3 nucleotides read TGTGCCAGCAGCCCATCCCGAGACATCCCCTATGGCTACACCTTC. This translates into CASSPSRDIPYGYTF.